This TCR beta chain was recovered during a study of T cell responses to AZD1222 COVID-19 vaccine. General study points: The breadth and depth of Spike-specific TCRs increased once two AZD1222 doses had been given.

This clone was seen once. Antigen: not known. There are 14 residues in the CDR3. Per germline, CDR1 SNHLY and CDR2 FYNNEI. The J segment lost 4 bases and the V segment lost 6 bases, leaving 6 bases of the junction unmatched. The protocol was immunoSEQ multiplex PCR, while the TCRdb copy is restricted to in-frame clones and leaves out a portion. This sample yields 90,000 to 120,000 clones, of which 70% to 90% are seen a single time; about 2.5% belongs to the top ten. The sample consisted of peripheral blood, taken 28 days after the second AZD1222 dose. The sequence derives from an adult who received the AZD1222 COVID-19 vaccine. This sequence joins TRBV2 and TRBJ2-3; 8 bases fit TRBD1. The CDR3 DNA follows: TGTGCCAGCAGGCAGGGGGCTCCTGCAGATACGCAGTATTTT. It codes for CASRQGAPADTQYF. Together with reference TRBV2 and TRBJ2-3, the CDR3 gives the full variable domain: EPEVTQTPSHQVTQMGQEVILRCVPISNHLYFYWYRQILGQKVEFLVSFYNNEISEKSEIFDDQFSVERPDGSNFTLKIRSTKLEDSAMYFCASRQGAPADTQYFGPGTRLTVL.